This TCR beta chain was sequenced during a study of T-cell memory formation after mild COVID-19. TCRdb used MiXCR to reprocess the 5' RACE reads, holding one entry per CDR3 protein. The data show around 200,000 distinct CDR3 sequences, about 11% seen once. Germline V gene sequence: CDR1 WNHNN, CDR2 SYGVQD (reference sequence). V lost 3 bases, J lost 3 bases, and 15 bases lay in between. The CDR3 extends over 16 amino acids. The rearrangement uses TRBV10-1 and TRBJ2-4, with D unresolved. Sequencing used PBMCs or a T cell subset sorted from them (not recorded which). The source is a man between 18 and 29 years old who had mild COVID-19 (a few samples of this study predate the infection). Cell type and time point are not known. The CDR3 DNA is TGCGCCAGCAGTGAAAACAGTAACTTGGACAAAAACATTCAGTACTTC. Translated, it gives CASSENSNLDKNIQYF.